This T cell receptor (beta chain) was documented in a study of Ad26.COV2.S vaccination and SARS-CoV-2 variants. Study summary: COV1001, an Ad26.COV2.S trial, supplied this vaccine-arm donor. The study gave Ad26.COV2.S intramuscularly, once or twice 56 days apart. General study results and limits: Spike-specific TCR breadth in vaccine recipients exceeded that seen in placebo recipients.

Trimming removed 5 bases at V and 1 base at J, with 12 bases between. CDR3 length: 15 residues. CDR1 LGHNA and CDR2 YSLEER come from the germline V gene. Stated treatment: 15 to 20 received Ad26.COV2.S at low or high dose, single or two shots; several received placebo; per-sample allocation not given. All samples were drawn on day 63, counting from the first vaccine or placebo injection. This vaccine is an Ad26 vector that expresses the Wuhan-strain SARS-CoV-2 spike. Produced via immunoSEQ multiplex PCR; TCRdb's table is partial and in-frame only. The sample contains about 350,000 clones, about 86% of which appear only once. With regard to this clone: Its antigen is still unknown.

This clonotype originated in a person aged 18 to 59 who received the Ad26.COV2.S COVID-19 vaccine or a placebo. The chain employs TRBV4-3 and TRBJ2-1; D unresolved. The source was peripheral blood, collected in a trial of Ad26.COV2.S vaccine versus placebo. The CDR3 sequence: CASSLSQSSYNEQFF. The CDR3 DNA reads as TGCGCCAGCAGCTTAAGCCAATCTTCCTACAATGAGCAGTTCTTC.